The present entry profiles one TCR beta chain with its context. Its binding antigen is unknown. Per-nucleotide qualities are absent, and no much larger clonotype sits a single base away. The time point label on this specimen signifies: baseline before first vaccination. The vaccinee samples were drawn from two UK trials, COV001 and COV002, one of which was a single-blind randomized controlled phase 2/3 trial testing AZD1222 (ChAdOx1 nCoV-19) in healthy adults. Trial participant PBMC samples were collected at day 0 and day 28 after the second dose for TCRbeta chain sequencing. The source of the sample is a study of T cell responses to AZD1222 COVID-19 vaccine (dated by TCRdb to the early 2020s). With respect to the entire study: Because spike-specific TCR depth and breadth did not differ between the two schedules, AZD1222 recipients who got a second dose at roughly 4 weeks were pooled with those who got a second dose at roughly 12 weeks. Trial participants were enrolled by age into subgroups of 18-55, 56-69 and 70-plus years, and about 150, 27 and 61 TCR-sequenced participants, respectively, were included in these subgroups. TCR sequencing covered about 230 trial participants: approximately 200 given two doses of AZD1222 and 26 given two doses of MenACWY control vaccine. General findings and caveats noted by the study authors: Epitopes outside the regions mutated in the B.1.351 and B.1.1.7 variants were reportedly recognized by nearly half of the unique spike-specific TCRs. Only a handful of AZD1222 recipients were SARS-CoV-2 seropositive at baseline, limiting conclusions about previously exposed vaccinees. Participants were mostly white British and included more females than males, and it was suggested by the authors that clonal diversity may have been underestimated. After two AZD1222 doses, both the breadth and the depth of spike-specific TCRs were significantly higher than at day 0 and than in MenACWY recipients. Because no day 14 peak-response samples were available, the repertoires could be characterized only after the peak T cell response. Vaccine-associated CD4 TCRs spanned the whole spike protein, with dominant responses in regions 160-218 and 743-854. The 56-69-year group was small, and its depth increase did not reach significance, likely because of low power.

The CDR3 regions of human TCRbeta chains were analyzed by immunosequencing. The authors' pipeline ran thus. Repertoire TCRs were matched against a reference library of SARS-CoV-2-specific TCRs generated with the MIRA antigen-specificity platform. Breadth was defined as the fraction of unique TCRs that were SARS-CoV-2-associated, and depth was defined as the fraction of total T cells that were SARS-CoV-2-associated. Each spike-specific TCR was assigned to its reactive spike region and to a CD4 or CD8 class using the MIRA data. Log10-transformed breadth and depth values were compared by one-way ANOVA with Sidak's multiple comparisons tests. This immuneACCESS table, as held by TCRdb, lists in-frame sequences with V and J called but not all clones. Of the missing ones, under half trace to an unresolved V gene in checked studies; the others have no known cause. The V and J calls and clone size were taken over from that table, and D and trimming were inferred from the DNA. The sample records about 140,000 clones, roughly 90% of which are singletons. The top ten constitute roughly 3.1% of the sample.

The receptor comes from an adult in good health. Here the sequenced sample was peripheral blood, taken on day 0 of AZD1222 vaccination.

The DNA sequence is given as TGTGCCTGGCACAGGGGGAACACTGAAGCTTTCTTT. This translates into CAWHRGNTEAFF. This chain is built from TRBV30 and TRBJ1-1; the junction holds 7 bases that match TRBD1. The germline V gene (reference sequence) yields GTSNPN for CDR1 and SVGIG for CDR2. V has 5 bases trimmed and J has 1 base trimmed; junction bases matching no gene number 1. The CDR3 spans 12 residues, from the cysteine through the phenylalanine. This entry keeps only the CDR3 DNA: 36 bases, framed from base 1.